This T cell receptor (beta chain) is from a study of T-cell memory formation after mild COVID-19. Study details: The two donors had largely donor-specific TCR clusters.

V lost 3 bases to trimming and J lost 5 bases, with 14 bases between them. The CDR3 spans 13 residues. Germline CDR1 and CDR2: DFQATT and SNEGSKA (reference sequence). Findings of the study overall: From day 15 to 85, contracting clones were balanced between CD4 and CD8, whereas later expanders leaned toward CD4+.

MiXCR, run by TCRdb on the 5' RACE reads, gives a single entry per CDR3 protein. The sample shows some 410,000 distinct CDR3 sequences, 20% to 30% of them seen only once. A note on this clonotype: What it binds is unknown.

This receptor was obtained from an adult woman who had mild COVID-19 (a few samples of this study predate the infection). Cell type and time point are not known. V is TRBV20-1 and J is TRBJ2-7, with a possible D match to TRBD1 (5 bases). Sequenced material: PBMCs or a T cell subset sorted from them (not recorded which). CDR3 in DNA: TGCAGTGCTAGGTCACAGGTCGGCCACGAGCAGTACTTC. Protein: CSARSQVGHEQYF.